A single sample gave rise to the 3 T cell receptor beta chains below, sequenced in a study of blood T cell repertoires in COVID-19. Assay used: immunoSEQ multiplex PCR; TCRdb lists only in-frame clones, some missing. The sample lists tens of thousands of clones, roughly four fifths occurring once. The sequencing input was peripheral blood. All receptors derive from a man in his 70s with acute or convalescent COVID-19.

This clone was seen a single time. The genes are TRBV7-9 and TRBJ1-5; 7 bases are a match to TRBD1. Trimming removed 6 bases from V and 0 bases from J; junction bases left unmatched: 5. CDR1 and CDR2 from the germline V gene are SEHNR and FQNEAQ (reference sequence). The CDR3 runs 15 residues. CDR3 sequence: CASRTGVNSNQPQHF. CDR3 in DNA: TGTGCCAGCAGAACAGGGGTAAATAGCAATCAGCCCCAGCATTTT.

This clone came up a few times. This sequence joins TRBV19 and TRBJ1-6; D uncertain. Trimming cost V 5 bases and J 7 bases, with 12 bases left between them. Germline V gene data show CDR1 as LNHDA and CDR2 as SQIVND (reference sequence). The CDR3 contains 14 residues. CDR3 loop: CASSYGLRNSPLHF. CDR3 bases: TGTGCCAGTAGTTACGGACTGAGAAATTCACCCCTCCACTTT.

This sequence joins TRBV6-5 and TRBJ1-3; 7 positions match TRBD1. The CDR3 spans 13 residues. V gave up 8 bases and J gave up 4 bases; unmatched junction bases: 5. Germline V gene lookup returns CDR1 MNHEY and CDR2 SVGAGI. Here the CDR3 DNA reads TGTGCCAGCCGGACAGGCGGAGGAAACACCATATATTTT. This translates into CASRTGGGNTIYF.